This is a list of T cell receptor beta chains from one sample in a study of blood T cell repertoires in COVID-19. The protocol was immunoSEQ multiplex PCR, while the TCRdb copy is restricted to in-frame clones and leaves out a portion. There are 250,000 or so clones in the sample; around 90% occur only once, and 2.1% lies in the top ten. The sequencing input was peripheral blood. All receptors come from a woman aged 55-75 years with COVID-19, enrolled during active disease. CDR3s include the opening cysteine and the closing phenylalanine or tryptophan. The D gene is left open where the match is weak. Expanded clones get a size class; other rows say once, few or many, or leave the size out.

D gene	clone size	V gene	J gene	CDR3 DNA	CDR3 protein
NA	NA	TRBV13	TRBJ1-2	TGTGCCAGCGGCCTTTATGGGGGCGCTAACTATGGCTACACCTTC	CASGLYGGANYGYTF
NA	NA	TRBV6-2/TRBV6-3	TRBJ2-1	TGTGCCAGCAGTCCGGACTTCATCTCCTACAATGAGCAGTTCTTC	CASSPDFISYNEQFF
NA	NA	TRBV29-1	TRBJ1-2	TGCAGCGTTGAACAGGGAATTAACTATGGCTACACCTTC	CSVEQGINYGYTF
NA	once	TRBV5-1	TRBJ1-1	TGCGCCAGCAGCTTGGCCGGGGGGAAGGGCACTGAAGCTTTCTTT	CASSLAGGKGTEAFF
NA	NA	TRBV5-1	TRBJ1-2	TGCGCCAGCAGCTCACCCGACAGGTCGGCTAACTATGGCTACACCTTC	CASSSPDRSANYGYTF
TRBD1	NA	TRBV10-3	TRBJ1-4	TGTGCCATCAGTAGTGGACAGGGAAGAGGAACTAATGAAAAACTGTTTTTT	CAISSGQGRGTNEKLFF
TRBD1	NA	TRBV15	TRBJ1-2	TGTGCCACCAGCAGAGATCCGGGACAGACTTGGAGCTACACCTTC	CATSRDPGQTWSYTF
NA	NA	TRBV19	TRBJ1-2	TGTGCCAGTACGGTAGCTGGGGGGTACTATGGCTACACCTTC	CASTVAGGYYGYTF
NA	NA	TRBV4-3	TRBJ1-1	TGCGCCAGCAGCCAAACAGCAAACACTGAAGCTTTCTTT	CASSQTANTEAFF
TRBD1	NA	TRBV7-8	TRBJ1-2	TGTGCCAGCAGCCGGGACAGTCCTAACTATGGCTACACCTTC	CASSRDSPNYGYTF
NA	NA	TRBV19	TRBJ1-2	TGTGCCAGTAGATCAGGGGTCTATGGCTACACCTTC	CASRSGVYGYTF
NA	once	TRBV25-1	TRBJ1-2	TGTGCCAGCATGAGCCCTCTCGGCTATGGCTACACCTTC	CASMSPLGYGYTF
NA	NA	TRBV7-2	TRBJ2-7	TGTGCCAGCAGCTTAGTTGCGGTCTCCTACGAGCAGTACTTC	CASSLVAVSYEQYF
NA	NA	TRBV6-2/TRBV6-3	TRBJ1-2	TGTGCCAGCAGTTACTCACCTGAAACGGATGGCTACACCTTC	CASSYSPETDGYTF
NA	NA	TRBV7-8	TRBJ1-2	TGTGCCAGCAGCTTAGGTATCTACGGGGGAGTTGGCTACACCTTC	CASSLGIYGGVGYTF
TRBD1	NA	TRBV5-1	TRBJ1-2	TGCGCCAGCAGCCAAGGGGGCGACTATGGCTACACCTTC	CASSQGGDYGYTF
NA	NA	TRBV7-2	TRBJ1-1	TGTGCCAGCAGCTTAGGGAGGGCAGTGACTGAAGCTTTCTTT	CASSLGRAVTEAFF
NA	NA	TRBV6-6	TRBJ1-3	TGTGCCAGCACAACCCCGGGTCCCGGAAACACCATATATTTT	CASTTPGPGNTIYF
NA	once	TRBV6-5	TRBJ1-4	TGTGCCAGCAGTAAACAGGGTCTTAATGAAAAACTGTTTTTT	CASSKQGLNEKLFF
TRBD1	NA	TRBV5-1	TRBJ1-1	TGCGCCAGCAGCCCAAACCAACAGGGGATGGCCACTGAAGCTTTCTTT	CASSPNQQGMATEAFF
NA	NA	TRBV12-3/TRBV12-4	TRBJ1-1	TGTGCCAGCCGACCAGGGGCGTACACTGAAGCTTTCTTT	CASRPGAYTEAFF
NA	few	TRBV6-5	TRBJ1-2	TGTGCCAGCCGGGCGGGGTATGGCTACACCTTC	CASRAGYGYTF
TRBD1	NA	TRBV4-3	TRBJ1-4	TGCGCCAGCAGCCAGAGGGGCGGAGGACAGGATGAAAAACTGTTTTTT	CASSQRGGGQDEKLFF
TRBD2	once	TRBV27	TRBJ2-1	TGTGCCAGCAGTGATGCGGGGGGGTTGTACAATGAGCAGTTCTTC	CASSDAGGLYNEQFF
NA	NA	TRBV5-1	TRBJ2-1	TGCGCCAGCAGCTTGGACAGATACAATGAGCAGTTCTTC	CASSLDRYNEQFF
TRBD1	NA	TRBV4-2	TRBJ2-1	TGTGCCAGCAGCCAAGTCTTTACGGGGGACAGGGGTTGGGAAGATGAGCAGTTCTTC	CASSQVFTGDRGWEDEQFF
TRBD1	NA	TRBV12-5	TRBJ1-1	TGTGCTAGTGGGAGACAGGGAGGGAACACTGAAGCTTTCTTT	CASGRQGGNTEAFF
TRBD1	NA	TRBV19	TRBJ1-5	TGTGCCAGTAGTTCTCGTCCGGGACAGGGAAGCAATCAGCCCCAGCATTTT	CASSSRPGQGSNQPQHF
NA	NA	TRBV4-3	TRBJ2-1	TGCGCCAGCAGCCACGACCGACTGGGTTACAATGAGCAGTTCTTC	CASSHDRLGYNEQFF
TRBD1	NA	TRBV7-2	TRBJ1-6	TGTGCCAGCAGCTCACAGGGGTTTGAAAATTCACCCCTCCACTTT	CASSSQGFENSPLHF
TRBD1	once	TRBV3-1/TRBV3-2	TRBJ2-7	TGTGCCAGCAGCCAAGGAATCTCAGGACAGGGGGCTTACGAGCAGTACTTC	CASSQGISGQGAYEQYF
NA	NA	TRBV5-1	TRBJ2-5	TGCGCCAGCAGCTTGGTGGCAACCCAAGAGACCCAGTACTTC	CASSLVATQETQYF
TRBD2	NA	TRBV6-2/TRBV6-3	TRBJ2-7	TGTGCCAGCAGTTACGTGGGCGGGGGCTACGAGCAGTACTTC	CASSYVGGGYEQYF
TRBD1	NA	TRBV28	TRBJ2-7	TGTGCCAGCAGTTCCGGGACAGAACCCTACGAGCAGTACTTC	CASSSGTEPYEQYF
TRBD1	NA	TRBV19	TRBJ1-5	TGTGCCAGCCGTCCGGGACAGCATAGCAATCAGCCCCAGCATTTT	CASRPGQHSNQPQHF
NA	NA	TRBV7-2	TRBJ1-3	TGTGCCAGCAGCGCGCAGGGGACCTCTGGAAACACCATATATTTT	CASSAQGTSGNTIYF
TRBD1	NA	TRBV6-6	TRBJ1-1	TGTGCCAGCAGTCTAACAGGGGGCAACACTGAAGCTTTCTTT	CASSLTGGNTEAFF
NA	NA	TRBV12-2	TRBJ1-2	TGTGCAAGTCGCCATTCGGACAGTGAGGGCTACACCTTC	CASRHSDSEGYTF
NA	NA	TRBV4-3	TRBJ2-1	TGCGCCAGCAGCCCGGACTTCTACAATGAGCAGTTCTTC	CASSPDFYNEQFF
TRBD1	NA	TRBV9	TRBJ2-7	TGTGCCAGCAGTCTCCGGACAGGAACCGAGCAGTACTTC	CASSLRTGTEQYF
TRBD1	once	TRBV7-9	TRBJ2-1	TGTGCCAGCAGCTTAGTCGGGACAGGGGCCAATGAGCAGTTCTTC	CASSLVGTGANEQFF
NA	NA	TRBV19	TRBJ1-3	TGTGCCAGTAGTTGGGCTTCCTCTGGAAACACCATATATTTT	CASSWASSGNTIYF
NA	NA	TRBV5-1	TRBJ2-1	TGCGCCAGCAGCTTGGTGAGGCTAGCTGGGGGGAATGAGCAGTTCTTC	CASSLVRLAGGNEQFF
TRBD2	once	TRBV5-4	TRBJ2-1	TGTGCCAGCAGCTCCCCGGGACTAGCGGGGGGCGGTTCCTACAATGAGCAGTTCTTC	CASSSPGLAGGGSYNEQFF
TRBD1	NA	TRBV6-5	TRBJ1-2	TGTGCCAGCAGTACACCAGGGGGCGCCGACTATGGCTACACCTTC	CASSTPGGADYGYTF
NA	NA	TRBV6-5	TRBJ2-7	TGTGCCAGCAGTTATGGGCAGAAAGCCTACGAGCAGTACTTC	CASSYGQKAYEQYF
TRBD1	NA	TRBV4-1	TRBJ1-6	TGCGCCAGCAGCCAGTTGGACAGGGATGCTAATTCACCCCTCCACTTT	CASSQLDRDANSPLHF
TRBD1	NA	TRBV19	TRBJ1-5	TGTGCCAGTAGTGGGACAGGAAAGCAGCCCCAGCATTTT	CASSGTGKQPQHF
NA	NA	TRBV12-3/TRBV12-4	TRBJ2-4	TGTGCCAGCAGTTTAGGCAGGGTTGACATTCAGTACTTC	CASSLGRVDIQYF
TRBD1	NA	TRBV6-5	TRBJ1-1	TGTGCCAGCAGTTTGGGAGGGGGGACAGGGGTAACTGAAGCTTTCTTT	CASSLGGGTGVTEAFF
TRBD1	once	TRBV11-3	TRBJ2-7	TGTGCCAGCAGCCCGGGACAGCTGTCAGAGCAGTACTTC	CASSPGQLSEQYF
NA	NA	TRBV7-2	TRBJ1-4	TGTGCCAGCAGCTTCGGGCAGGGGCCGGAAAAACTGTTTTTT	CASSFGQGPEKLFF
NA	few	TRBV6-5	TRBJ2-4	TGTGCCAGCAGTTCGGCCGGGAACATTCAGTACTTC	CASSSAGNIQYF
TRBD2	NA	TRBV5-1	TRBJ2-2	TGCGCCAGCAGCTCCCGACTAGCGGGGGGATCGAACACCGGGGAGCTGTTTTTT	CASSSRLAGGSNTGELFF
TRBD1	once	TRBV11-1	TRBJ2-4	TGTGCCAGCAGCGCAGACAGGGGACCCAACAACATTCAGTACTTC	CASSADRGPNNIQYF
TRBD1	NA	TRBV19	TRBJ1-2	TGTGCCAGTAGTGACGACAGGGGATATAGTGGCTACACCTTC	CASSDDRGYSGYTF
NA	NA	TRBV7-9	TRBJ1-4	TGTGCCAGCTCGGGGGGACGGGAAAAACTGTTTTTT	CASSGGREKLFF